This T cell receptor (beta chain) was captured by sequencing in a study of T cell repertoires in cytomegalovirus infection (dated by TCRdb to the late 2010s). Notes on the research overall: The peptide stimulations were aimed at well-studied HLA-B-restricted epitopes as well as recently identified HLA-C-restricted CMV epitopes, whose presentation resists viral immunomodulation. Donor HLA type was relevant to the analysis, because carriage of CMV infection together with the matching HLA type was indicated by public TCR beta signatures. Study-wide conclusions, independent of this receptor: In both this cohort and an independent cohort of 352 donors, the cumulative frequency of public TCR beta family members distinguished carriers of CMV infection plus the relevant HLA type. The ex vivo response was dominated by HLA-C-restricted CMV-specific TCR beta clonotypes, which also provided the single most frequent clonotype in two of eight donors.

The run used an Illumina HiSeq 1500. Using fastp at Q25 and MiXCR, TCRdb reprocessed the public reads and kept productive beta chains. Every CDR3 protein is listed once, alongside the most common genes and DNA of its rows. This sample comprises about 770,000 distinct CDR3 sequences, 29% of them detected only once. Jointly, the top ten make up roughly 14% of the sample. Regarding this clonotype: Its specific antigen is unknown. Base quality data are lacking; no much larger clone is found one base away.

Sample treatment or condition, as interpreted from the label and publication: in vitro stimulation with specific CMV peptide epitopes to enrich CMV-specific T cells. As encoded in the germline V gene, CDR1 is SGHRS while CDR2 is YFSETQ. The CDR3 goes from the cysteine to the phenylalanine over 15 residues. The kept DNA is CDR3 alone, 45 bases in frame from the first base. At the junction V is shortened by 4 bases and J by 1 base, with 11 bases in between. The sequence is built from TRBV5-1 and TRBJ2-2; the D region may be TRBD1 or TRBD2, each matching 5 bases equally. This clonotype was obtained from a human donor in good health (CMV status not recorded). Some clones in this sample may be carry-over from other donors' samples. Sequencing was performed on cultured CD8+ T cells from PBMCs, taken from culture after CMV antigen stimulation. The DNA is TGCGCCAGCAGCACCGGGACGGAGAACACCGGGGAGCTGTTTTTT. This is translated as CASSTGTENTGELFF.